This T cell receptor beta chain was sequenced in a study of OX40 agonist ivuxolimab in advanced cancers. General notes on the study: Ivuxolimab was a fully human IgG2 agonistic monoclonal antibody targeting the costimulatory receptor OX40 (CD134). Intravenous ivuxolimab was administered to patients every 2 weeks at six dose levels: 0.01, 0.1, 0.3, 1.5, 3 and 10 mg/kg. The purpose of peripheral TCRbeta sequencing was to test whether ivuxolimab changed TCR sequence diversity and led to clonal T-cell expansion. The dose-escalation cohort was about 83% male with a mean age of roughly 60 years, ranging from 23 to 79. Of the 50 to 55 dose-escalation patients, hepatocellular carcinoma was present in approximately 20, melanoma in approximately 15, renal cell carcinoma in 9 and head and neck cancer in 9. The paper reports the monotherapy dose-escalation portion (N = 52 patients) of the phase I ivuxolimab trial. Prior anti-PD-1, anti-PD-L1 or anti-CTLA-4 therapy was permitted, and 30% to 50% of dose-escalation patients had received checkpoint inhibitors. Partial responses occurred in three dose-escalation patients, of whom one had hepatocellular carcinoma and two had cutaneous melanoma. The paper as a whole reports these results and caveats: After ivuxolimab, more expanded clones were found on average in CD8+ T cells than in CD4+ T cells. At doses of 0.1 to 3.0 mg/kg, clonal expansion of both CD4+ and CD8+ blood T cells was observed from baseline to week 6. The antigen specificity of the clonally expanded peripheral T cells was not determined. In the 0.1-3.0 mg/kg groups, partial responders had among the lowest normalized peripheral clonal expansion, particularly in CD8+ T cells. Low levels of normalized T-cell clonal expansion were also shown by some nonresponding patients.

Patients with a history of autoimmune disease or receiving systemic immunosuppression were excluded from the trial. Peripheral blood for TCR sequencing was collected from all dose cohorts at baseline, on cycle 4 day 1, and on cycle 7 day 1. Samples were obtained from an open-label, multicenter, first-in-human phase I dose-escalation trial of ivuxolimab. Adults with locally advanced or metastatic head and neck squamous cell, hepatocellular, melanoma or renal cell carcinoma were enrolled in the trial. Before TCR sequencing, CD4+ T cells and CD8+ T cells were sorted from peripheral blood as separate populations. Genomic DNA was extracted from sorted cells for sequencing of the TCRbeta CDR3 region. The immunoSEQ Assay was used to sequence the TCRbeta CDR3 regions. TCRdb took this table from immuneACCESS and kept in-frame rearrangements with V and J called. Such tables lack part of the clones; where checked against another copy, unresolved V genes explain under half of the gap, and the rest is unexplained. The sample profile shows tens of thousands of clones; approximately 89% of them were found once. Less than 30% of the sample belongs to the ten largest clones.

As regards this clone: This clone's antigen is unknown. No per-base quality is available; no much larger clone lies one base away.

The CDR3 goes from the cysteine to the phenylalanine over 15 residues. The only DNA kept is the CDR3, 45 bases in frame from the first base. CDR1 and CDR2 are drawn from the germline V gene: MGHRA, YSYEKL. Deletion took 0 bases off V and 2 bases off J, with a span of 9 bases between the germline ends. The sequencing here drew on CD4+ or CD8+ T cells sorted from blood, taken in a trial of the OX40 agonist ivuxolimab. This sequence originates from an adult with an advanced solid tumor such as melanoma, head and neck, liver or kidney cancer. The chain was built from TRBV4-1 and TRBJ2-3; no D gene is confidently identified. The bases read TGCGCCAGCAGCCAAGAACTCCGGAACACAGATACGCAGTATTTT. Translated, it reads CASSQELRNTDTQYF.